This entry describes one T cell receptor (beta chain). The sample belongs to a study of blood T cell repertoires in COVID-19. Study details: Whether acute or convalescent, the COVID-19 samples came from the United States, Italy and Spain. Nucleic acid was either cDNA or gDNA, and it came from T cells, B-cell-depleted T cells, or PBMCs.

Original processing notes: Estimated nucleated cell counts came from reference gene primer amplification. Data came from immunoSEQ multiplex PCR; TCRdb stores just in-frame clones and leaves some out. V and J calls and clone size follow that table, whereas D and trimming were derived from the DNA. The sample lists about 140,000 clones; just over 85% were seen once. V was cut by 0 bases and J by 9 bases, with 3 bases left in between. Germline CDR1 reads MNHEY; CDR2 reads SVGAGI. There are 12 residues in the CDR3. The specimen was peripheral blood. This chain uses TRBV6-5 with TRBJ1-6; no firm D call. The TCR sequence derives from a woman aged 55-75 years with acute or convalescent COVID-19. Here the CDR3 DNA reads TGTGCCAGCAGTTACTCTAGTTCACCCCTCCACTTT. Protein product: CASSYSSSPLHF.